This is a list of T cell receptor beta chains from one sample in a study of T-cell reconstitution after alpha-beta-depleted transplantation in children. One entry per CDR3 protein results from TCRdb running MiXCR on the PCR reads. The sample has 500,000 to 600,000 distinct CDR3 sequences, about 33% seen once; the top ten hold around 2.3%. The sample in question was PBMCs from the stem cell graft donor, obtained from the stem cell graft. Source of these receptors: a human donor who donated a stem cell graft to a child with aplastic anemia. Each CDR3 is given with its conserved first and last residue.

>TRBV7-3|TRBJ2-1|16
CASSLFQALSYNEQFF
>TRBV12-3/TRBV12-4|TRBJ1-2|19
CTSSLWAVSGQRKGRGYTF
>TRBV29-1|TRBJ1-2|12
CSVLRGSYGYTF
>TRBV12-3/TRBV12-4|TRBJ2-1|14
CASRLERPYNEQFF
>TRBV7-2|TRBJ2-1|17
CASSFTPLAGGPLEQFF
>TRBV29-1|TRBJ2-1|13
CSVETSGIYEQFF
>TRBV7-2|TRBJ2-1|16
CASSLAGSGNGGEQFF
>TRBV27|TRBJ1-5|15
CASSLGAGLNQPQHF
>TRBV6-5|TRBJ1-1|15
CASSYAGTVNTEAFF
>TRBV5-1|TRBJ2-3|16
CASSLGSGTNTDTQYF
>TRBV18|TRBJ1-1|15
CASSPPLTGDGEAFF
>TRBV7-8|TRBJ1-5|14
CASSLTRDNQPQHF
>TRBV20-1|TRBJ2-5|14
CSALAGGRRETQYF
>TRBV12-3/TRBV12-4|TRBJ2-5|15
CASSFSLGPNETQYF
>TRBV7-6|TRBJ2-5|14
CASSARTSDETQYF
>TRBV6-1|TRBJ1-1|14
CASSLQGAYTEAFF
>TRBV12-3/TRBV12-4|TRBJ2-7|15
CASRDGLQASYEQYF
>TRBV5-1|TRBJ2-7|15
CASSLYADMSYEQYF
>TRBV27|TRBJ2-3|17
CASSRGLAGGTTDTQYF
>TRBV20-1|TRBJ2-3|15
CSARDRQGRLDTQYF
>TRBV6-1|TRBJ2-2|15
CASSAGQGSIGELFF
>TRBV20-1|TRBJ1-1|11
CSADEVTEAFF
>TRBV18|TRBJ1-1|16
CASSPQVNLGQIEAFF
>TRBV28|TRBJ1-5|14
CASSPSRWDQPQHF
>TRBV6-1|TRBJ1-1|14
CASSPRGENTEAFF
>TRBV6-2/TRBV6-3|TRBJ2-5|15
CASSYSITAKETQYF
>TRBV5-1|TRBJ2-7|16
CASSLGWTGAFYEQYF
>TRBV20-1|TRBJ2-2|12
CSAGQGTGELFF
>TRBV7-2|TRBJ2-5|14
CASSLPGSGETQYF
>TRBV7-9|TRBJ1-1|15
CASTHPSGGLIEAFF
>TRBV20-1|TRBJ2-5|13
CSASTGTQETQYF
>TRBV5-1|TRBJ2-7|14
CACREGQTSYEQYF
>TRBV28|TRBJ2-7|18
CASGGRLAGLFRAGEQYF
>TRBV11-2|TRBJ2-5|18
CASSLVLLFGTVQETQYF